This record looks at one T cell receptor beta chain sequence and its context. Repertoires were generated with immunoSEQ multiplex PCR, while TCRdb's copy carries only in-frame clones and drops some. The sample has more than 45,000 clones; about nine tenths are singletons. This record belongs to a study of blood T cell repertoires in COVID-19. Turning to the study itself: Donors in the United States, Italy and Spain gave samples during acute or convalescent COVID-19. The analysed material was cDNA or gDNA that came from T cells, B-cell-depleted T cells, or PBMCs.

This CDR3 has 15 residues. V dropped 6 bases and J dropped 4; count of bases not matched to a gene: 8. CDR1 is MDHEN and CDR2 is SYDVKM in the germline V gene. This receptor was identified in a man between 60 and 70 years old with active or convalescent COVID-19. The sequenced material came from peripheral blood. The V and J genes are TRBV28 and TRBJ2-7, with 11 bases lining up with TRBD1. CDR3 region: CASRHAGTGGYEQYF. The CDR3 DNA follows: TGTGCCAGCAGACATGCCGGGACAGGGGGATACGAGCAGTACTTC.